The 5 T cell receptor beta chains presented below share a single source sample, sequenced in a study of PD-1 blockade in classical Hodgkin lymphoma. Generated by immunoSEQ multiplex PCR, the TCRdb table keeps only in-frame clones and is missing some. The data show about 98,000 clones, around nine tenths seen once. Every patient was affected by relapse after autologous stem cell transplantation, while exposure to brentuximab vedotin was not uniform. The input for sequencing was peripheral blood mononuclear cells (PBMCs), taken at baseline. These receptors originate from a human donor with classical Hodgkin lymphoma.

The chain employs TRBV19 and TRBJ2-5, with 7 bases matching TRBD2. V gave up 8 bases and J gave up 0 bases; unmatched junction bases: 12. The CDR3 consists of 16 residues. The germline gives CDR1 LNHDA, CDR2 SQIVND (reference sequence). The CDR3 sequence: CASGDQSGAHQETQYF. As DNA, the CDR3 is TGTGCCAGTGGGGACCAAAGCGGGGCCCACCAAGAGACCCAGTACTTC.

The chain employs TRBV9 and TRBJ2-7; 11 bases fit TRBD1. The CDR3 spans 15 residues. The V and J ends lost 3 bases and 6 bases, in that order; junction bases with no gene match: 8. The germline CDR1 and CDR2 sequences are SGDLS and YYNGEE. CDR3: CASSGFRDRGGEQYF. The DNA for the CDR3 is TGTGCCAGCAGCGGATTCCGGGACAGGGGGGGCGAGCAGTACTTC.

The count of this clone is one. The genes are TRBV19 and TRBJ2-1; D is unresolved. The V gene's germline CDR1 is LNHDA and CDR2 SQIVND (reference sequence). Trimming removed 0 bases at V and 0 bases at J, with 6 bases between. The CDR3 loop spans 15 amino acids. The CDR3 is CASSIETSSYNEQFF. The CDR3 nucleotides read TGTGCCAGTAGTATAGAAACGAGCTCCTACAATGAGCAGTTCTTC.

The chain couples TRBV5-6 to TRBJ1-5; TRBD1 matches 10 bases. V gave up 4 bases and J gave up 7 bases; unmatched junction bases: 8. CDR3 length: 15 residues. CDR1 is SGHDT and CDR2 is YYEEEE in the germline V gene. The chain's CDR3 is CASSRGQGFGQPQHF. The CDR3 bases are TGTGCCAGCAGCCGGGGACAGGGGTTTGGACAGCCCCAGCATTTT.

The rearrangement joins TRBV29-1 to TRBJ1-2; 7 nucleotides agree with TRBD1. The CDR3 is made up of 13 amino acids. V shed 6 bases, J shed 6 bases, and the junction held 10 bases outside the gene matches. Germline V gives CDR1 SQVTM, CDR2 ANQGSEA. The CDR3 spells CSVRWTGRDGYTF. The CDR3 region has the DNA TGCAGCGTCAGATGGACAGGAAGAGATGGCTACACCTTC.